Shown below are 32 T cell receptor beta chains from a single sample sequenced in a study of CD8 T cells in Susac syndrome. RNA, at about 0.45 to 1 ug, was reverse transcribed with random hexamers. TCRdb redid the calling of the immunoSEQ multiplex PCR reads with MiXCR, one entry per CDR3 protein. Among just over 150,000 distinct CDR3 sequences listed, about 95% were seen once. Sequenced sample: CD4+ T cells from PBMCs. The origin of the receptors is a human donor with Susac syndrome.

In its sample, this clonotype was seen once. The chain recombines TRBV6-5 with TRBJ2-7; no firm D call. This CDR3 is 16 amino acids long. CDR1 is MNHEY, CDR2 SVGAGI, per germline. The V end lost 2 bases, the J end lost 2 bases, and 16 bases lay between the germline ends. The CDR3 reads CASSYQVVSFPYEQYF. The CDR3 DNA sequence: TGTGCCAGCAGTTACCAGGTCGTATCCTTCCCCTACGAGCAGTACTTC.

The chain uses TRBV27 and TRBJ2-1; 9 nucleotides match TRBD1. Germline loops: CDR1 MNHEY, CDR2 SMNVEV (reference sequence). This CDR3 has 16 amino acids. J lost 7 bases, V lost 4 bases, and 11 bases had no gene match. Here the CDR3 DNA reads TGTGCCAGCAGTTCCCCCTCCGGGACAGGGCTAAATGAGCAGTTCTTC. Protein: CASSSPSGTGLNEQFF.

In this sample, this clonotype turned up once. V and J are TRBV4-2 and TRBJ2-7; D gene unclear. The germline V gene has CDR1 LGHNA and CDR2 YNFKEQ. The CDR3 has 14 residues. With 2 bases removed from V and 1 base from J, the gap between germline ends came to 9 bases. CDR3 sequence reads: CASSQTGSSYEQYF. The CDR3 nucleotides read TGTGCCAGCAGCCAAACCGGATCTTCCTACGAGCAGTACTTC.

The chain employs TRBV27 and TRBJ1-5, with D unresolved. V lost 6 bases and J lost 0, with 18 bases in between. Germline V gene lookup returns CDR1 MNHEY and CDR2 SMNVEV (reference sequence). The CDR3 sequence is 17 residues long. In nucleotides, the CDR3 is TGTGCCAGCAGCCCTACAAAGATAGCCGTTAGCAATCAGCCCCAGCATTTT. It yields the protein CASSPTKIAVSNQPQHF.

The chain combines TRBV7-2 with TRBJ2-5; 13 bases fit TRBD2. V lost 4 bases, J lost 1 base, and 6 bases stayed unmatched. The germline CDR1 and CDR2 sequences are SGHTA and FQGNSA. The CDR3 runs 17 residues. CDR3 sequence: CASSSPLAGGPQETQYF. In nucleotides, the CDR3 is TGTGCCAGCAGCTCCCCACTAGCGGGGGGGCCCCAAGAGACCCAGTACTTC. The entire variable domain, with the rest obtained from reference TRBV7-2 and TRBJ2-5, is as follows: GAGVSQSPSNKVTEKGKDVELRCDPISGHTALYWYRQSLGQGLEFLIYFQGNSAPDKSGLPSDRFSAERTGGSVSTLTIQRTQQEDSAVYLCASSSPLAGGPQETQYFGPGTRLLVL.

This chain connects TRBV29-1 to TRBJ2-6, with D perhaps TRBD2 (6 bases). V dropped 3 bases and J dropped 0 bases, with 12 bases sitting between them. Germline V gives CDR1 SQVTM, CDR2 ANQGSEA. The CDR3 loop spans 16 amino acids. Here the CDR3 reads CSVEGLGDSGANVLTF. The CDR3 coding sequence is TGCAGCGTTGAGGGACTGGGGGACTCTGGGGCCAACGTCCTGACTTTC.

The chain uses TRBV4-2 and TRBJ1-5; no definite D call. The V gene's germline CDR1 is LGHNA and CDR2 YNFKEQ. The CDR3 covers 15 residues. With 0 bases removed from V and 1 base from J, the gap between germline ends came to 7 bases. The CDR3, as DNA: TGTGCCAGCAGCCAAGACAGTGGGAGCAATCAGCCCCAGCATTTT. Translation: CASSQDSGSNQPQHF.

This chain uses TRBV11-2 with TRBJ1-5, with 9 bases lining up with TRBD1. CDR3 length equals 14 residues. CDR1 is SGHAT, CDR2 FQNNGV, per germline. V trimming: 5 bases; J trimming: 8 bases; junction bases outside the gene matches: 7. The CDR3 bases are TGTGCCAGCAGCCCACGGACAGGGGAGGAGCCCCAGCATTTT. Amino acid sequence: CASSPRTGEEPQHF.

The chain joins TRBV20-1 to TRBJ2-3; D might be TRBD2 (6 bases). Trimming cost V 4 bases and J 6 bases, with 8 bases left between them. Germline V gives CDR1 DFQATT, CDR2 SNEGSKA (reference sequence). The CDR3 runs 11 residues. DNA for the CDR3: TGCAGTGCTACCCGGGGGGATACGCAGTATTTT. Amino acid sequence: CSATRGDTQYF.

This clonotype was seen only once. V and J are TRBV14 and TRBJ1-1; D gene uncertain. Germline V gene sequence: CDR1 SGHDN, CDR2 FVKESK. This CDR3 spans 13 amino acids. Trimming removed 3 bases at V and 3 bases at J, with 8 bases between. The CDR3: CASSQFLDTEAFF. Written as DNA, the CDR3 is TGTGCCAGCAGCCAGTTCTTGGACACTGAAGCTTTCTTT.

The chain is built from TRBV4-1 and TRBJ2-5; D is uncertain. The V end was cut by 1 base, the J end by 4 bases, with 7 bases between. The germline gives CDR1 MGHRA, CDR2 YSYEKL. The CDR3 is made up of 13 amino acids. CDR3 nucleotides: TGCGCCAGCAGCCAAGCCGTCGGAGAGACCCAGTACTTC. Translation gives CASSQAVGETQYF.

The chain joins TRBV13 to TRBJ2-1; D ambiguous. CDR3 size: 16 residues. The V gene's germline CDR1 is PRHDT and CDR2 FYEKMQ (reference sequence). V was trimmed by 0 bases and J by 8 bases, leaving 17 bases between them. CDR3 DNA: TGTGCCAGCAGCTTAGGCCGGCTAATTAGGAGACATGAGCAGTTCTTC. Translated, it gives CASSLGRLIRRHEQFF.

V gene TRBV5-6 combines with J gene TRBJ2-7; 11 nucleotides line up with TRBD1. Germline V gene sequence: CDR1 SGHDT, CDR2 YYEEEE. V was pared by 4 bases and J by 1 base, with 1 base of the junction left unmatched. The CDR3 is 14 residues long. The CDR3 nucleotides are TGTGCCAGCAGCGGGACAGGGGGATCCTACGAGCAGTACTTC. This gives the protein CASSGTGGSYEQYF.

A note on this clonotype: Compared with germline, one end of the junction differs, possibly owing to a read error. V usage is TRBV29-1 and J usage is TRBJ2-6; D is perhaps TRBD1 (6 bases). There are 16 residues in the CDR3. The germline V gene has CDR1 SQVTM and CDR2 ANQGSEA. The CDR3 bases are TGCAGCGTTGGGGGGCCTAAGGGATCTGGGGCCAACGTCCTGATTTTC. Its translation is CSVGGPKGSGANVLIF. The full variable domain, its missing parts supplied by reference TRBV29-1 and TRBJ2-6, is SAVISQKPSRDICQRGTSLTIQCQVDSQVTMMFWYRQQPGQSLTLIATANQGSEATYESGFVIDKFPISRPNLTFSTLTVSNMSPEDSSIYLCSVGGPKGSGANVLIFGAGSRLTVL.

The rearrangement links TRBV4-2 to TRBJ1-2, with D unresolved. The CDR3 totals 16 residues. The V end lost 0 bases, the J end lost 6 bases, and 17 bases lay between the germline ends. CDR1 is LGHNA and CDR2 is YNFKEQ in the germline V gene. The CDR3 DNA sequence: TGTGCCAGCAGCCAAGATGGGCAGGCCCTGGTCGATGGCTACACCTTC. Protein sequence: CASSQDGQALVDGYTF.

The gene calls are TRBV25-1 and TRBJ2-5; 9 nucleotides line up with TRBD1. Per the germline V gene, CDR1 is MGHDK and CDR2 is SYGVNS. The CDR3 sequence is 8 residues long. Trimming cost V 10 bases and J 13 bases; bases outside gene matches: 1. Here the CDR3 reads CATDRGYF. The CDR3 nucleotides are TGTGCCACGGACAGGGGGTACTTC.

CDR3 sequence: CASSPGDNEQFF. The CDR3 DNA reads TGTGCCAGCAGCCCCGGGGACAATGAGCAGTTCTTC. The chain employs TRBV3-1 and TRBJ2-1; possible D gene TRBD2, 5 bases. Germline V CDR1 and CDR2: LGHDT, YNNKEL (reference sequence). The CDR3 spans 12 residues. Trimming took off 4 bases at V and 5 bases at J, with 6 bases between the two ends.

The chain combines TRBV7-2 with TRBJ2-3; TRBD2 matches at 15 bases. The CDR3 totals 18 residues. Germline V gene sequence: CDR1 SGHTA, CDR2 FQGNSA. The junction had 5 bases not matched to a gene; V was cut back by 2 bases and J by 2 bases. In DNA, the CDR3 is TGTGCCAGCAGCTTAACGGGACTAGCGGGGGGTCACACAGATACGCAGTATTTT. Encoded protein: CASSLTGLAGGHTDTQYF.

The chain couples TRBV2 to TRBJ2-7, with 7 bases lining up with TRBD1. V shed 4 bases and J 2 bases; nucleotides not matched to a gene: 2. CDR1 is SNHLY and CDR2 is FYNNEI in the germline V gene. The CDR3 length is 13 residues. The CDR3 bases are TGTGCCAGCAGTGCCGGACAGGCCTACGAGCAGTACTTC. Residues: CASSAGQAYEQYF. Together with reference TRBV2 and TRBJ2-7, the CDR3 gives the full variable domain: EPEVTQTPSHQVTQMGQEVILRCVPISNHLYFYWYRQILGQKVEFLVSFYNNEISEKSEIFDDQFSVERPDGSNFTLKIRSTKLEDSAMYFCASSAGQAYEQYFGPGTRLTVT.

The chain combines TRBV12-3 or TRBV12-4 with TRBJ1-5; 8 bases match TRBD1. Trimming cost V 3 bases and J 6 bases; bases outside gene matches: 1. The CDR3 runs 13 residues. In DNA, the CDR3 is TGTGCCAGCAGTTTGGACAGGGTTCAGCCCCAGCATTTT. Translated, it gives CASSLDRVQPQHF.

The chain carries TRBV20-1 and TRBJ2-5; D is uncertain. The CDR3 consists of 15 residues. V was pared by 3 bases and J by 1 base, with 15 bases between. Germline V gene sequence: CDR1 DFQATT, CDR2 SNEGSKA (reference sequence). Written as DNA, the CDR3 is TGCAGTGCTAGCCGATCTGTTAGGGCCCAAGAGACCCAGTACTTC. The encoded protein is CSASRSVRAQETQYF.

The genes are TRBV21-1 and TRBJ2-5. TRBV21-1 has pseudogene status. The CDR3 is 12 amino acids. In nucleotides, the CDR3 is TGTGCCAGCAGCAAAACAGCGGAGACCCAGTACTTC. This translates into CASSKTAETQYF.

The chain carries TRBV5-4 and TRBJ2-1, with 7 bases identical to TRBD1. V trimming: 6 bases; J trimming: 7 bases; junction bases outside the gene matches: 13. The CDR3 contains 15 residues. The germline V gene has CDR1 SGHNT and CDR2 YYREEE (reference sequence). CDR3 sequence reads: CASTPARGGRNEQFF. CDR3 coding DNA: TGTGCCAGCACCCCGGCGAGAGGGGGCCGAAATGAGCAGTTCTTC.

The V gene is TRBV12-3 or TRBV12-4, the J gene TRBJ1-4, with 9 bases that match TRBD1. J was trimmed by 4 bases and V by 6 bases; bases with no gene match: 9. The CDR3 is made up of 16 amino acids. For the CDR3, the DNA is TGTGCCAGCAGCTACCACAGGGGGCAGGGTAATGAAAAACTGTTTTTT. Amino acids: CASSYHRGQGNEKLFF.

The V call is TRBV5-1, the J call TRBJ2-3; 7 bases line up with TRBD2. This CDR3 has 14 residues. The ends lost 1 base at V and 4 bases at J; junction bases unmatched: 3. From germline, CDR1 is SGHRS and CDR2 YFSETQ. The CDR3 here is CASSLRSGADTQYF. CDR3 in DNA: TGCGCCAGCAGCTTGCGGAGCGGGGCAGATACGCAGTATTTT.

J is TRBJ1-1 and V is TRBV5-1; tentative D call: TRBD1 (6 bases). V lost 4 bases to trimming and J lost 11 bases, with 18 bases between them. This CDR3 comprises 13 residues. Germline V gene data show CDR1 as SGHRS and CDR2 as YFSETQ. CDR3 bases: TGCGCCAGCAGCCCGGTGATGGGGACAAGGGCTTTCTTT. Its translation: CASSPVMGTRAFF.

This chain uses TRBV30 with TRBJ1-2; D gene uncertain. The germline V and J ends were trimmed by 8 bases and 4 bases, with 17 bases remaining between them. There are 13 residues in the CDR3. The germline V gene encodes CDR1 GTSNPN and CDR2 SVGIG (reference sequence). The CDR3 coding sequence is TGTGCCCGGGCCCAAACGGAACCCTATGGCTACACCTTC. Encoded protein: CARAQTEPYGYTF.

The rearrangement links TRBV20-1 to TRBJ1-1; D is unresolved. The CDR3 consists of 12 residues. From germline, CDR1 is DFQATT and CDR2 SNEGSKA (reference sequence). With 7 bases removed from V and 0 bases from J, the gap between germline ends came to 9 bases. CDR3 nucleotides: TGCAGTGGGCCCTCGATGAACACTGAAGCTTTCTTT. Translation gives CSGPSMNTEAFF.

CDR3 nucleotides: TGCAGTGCCAGCCGGGACTCATCCTACGAGCAGTACTTC. It encodes CSASRDSSYEQYF. The chain combines TRBV20-1 with TRBJ2-7; D may be TRBD2 (6 bases). Trimming stripped 6 bases from V and 1 base from J, with 13 bases between. This CDR3 has 13 residues. The germline V gene has CDR1 DFQATT and CDR2 SNEGSKA (reference sequence).

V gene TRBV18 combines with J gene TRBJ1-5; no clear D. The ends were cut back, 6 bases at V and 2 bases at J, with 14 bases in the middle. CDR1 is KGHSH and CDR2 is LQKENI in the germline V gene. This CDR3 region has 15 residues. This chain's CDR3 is CASSPDGGRNQPQHF. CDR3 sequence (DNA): TGTGCCAGCTCTCCGGATGGAGGTCGCAATCAGCCCCAGCATTTT.

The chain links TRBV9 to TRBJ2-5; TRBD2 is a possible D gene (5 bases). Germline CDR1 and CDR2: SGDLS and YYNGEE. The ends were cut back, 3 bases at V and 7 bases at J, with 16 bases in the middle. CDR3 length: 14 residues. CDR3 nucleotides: TGTGCCAGCAGCGAGGGCTTGGCCGGAGGGACCCAGTACTTC. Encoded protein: CASSEGLAGGTQYF.

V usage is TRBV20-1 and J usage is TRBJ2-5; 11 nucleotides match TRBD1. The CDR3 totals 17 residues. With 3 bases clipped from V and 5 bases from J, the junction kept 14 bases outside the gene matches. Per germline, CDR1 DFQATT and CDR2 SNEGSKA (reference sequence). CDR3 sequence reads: CSARVLSGTGGVETQYF. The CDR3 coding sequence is TGCAGTGCTAGGGTATTATCCGGGACAGGGGGAGTGGAGACCCAGTACTTC.